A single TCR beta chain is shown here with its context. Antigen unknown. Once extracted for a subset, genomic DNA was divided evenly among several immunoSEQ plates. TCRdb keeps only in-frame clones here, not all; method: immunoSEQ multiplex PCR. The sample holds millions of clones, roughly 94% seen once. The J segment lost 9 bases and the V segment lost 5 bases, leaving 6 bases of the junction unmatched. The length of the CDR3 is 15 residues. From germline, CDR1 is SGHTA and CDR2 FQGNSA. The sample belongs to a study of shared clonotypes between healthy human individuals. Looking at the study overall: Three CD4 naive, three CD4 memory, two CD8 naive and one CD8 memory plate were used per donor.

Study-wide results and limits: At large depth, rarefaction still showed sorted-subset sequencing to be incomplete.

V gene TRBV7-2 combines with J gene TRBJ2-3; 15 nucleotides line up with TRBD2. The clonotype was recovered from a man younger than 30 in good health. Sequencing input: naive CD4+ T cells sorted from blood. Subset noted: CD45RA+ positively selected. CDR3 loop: CASSQGLAGGSTQYF. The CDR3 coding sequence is TGTGCCAGCAGCCAGGGACTAGCGGGGGGTTCAACGCAGTATTTT. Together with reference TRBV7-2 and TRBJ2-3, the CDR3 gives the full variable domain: GAGVSQSPSNKVTEKGKDVELRCDPISGHTALYWYRQSLGQGLEFLIYFQGNSAPDKSGLPSDRFSAERTGGSVSTLTIQRTQQEDSAVYLCASSQGLAGGSTQYFGPGTRLTVL.